This T cell receptor (beta chain) comes out of a study of T-cell memory formation after mild COVID-19. The CDR3 runs 11 residues. Germline values: CDR1 SEHNR, CDR2 FQNEAQ (reference sequence). V lost 2 bases and J lost 10, with 5 bases in between. TCRdb independently ran MiXCR on the 5' RACE reads; one entry per CDR3 protein. The data show roughly 250,000 distinct CDR3 sequences, roughly 17% seen once. This receptor was identified in a young man who had mild COVID-19 (a few samples of this study predate the infection). Cell type and time point are not known. Sequencing was carried out using PBMCs or a T cell subset sorted from them (not recorded which). The chain employs TRBV7-9 and TRBJ2-2; D remains ambiguous. The CDR3 protein is CASSLWVELFF. The CDR3 coding sequence is TGTGCCAGCAGCTTATGGGTGGAGCTGTTTTTT.